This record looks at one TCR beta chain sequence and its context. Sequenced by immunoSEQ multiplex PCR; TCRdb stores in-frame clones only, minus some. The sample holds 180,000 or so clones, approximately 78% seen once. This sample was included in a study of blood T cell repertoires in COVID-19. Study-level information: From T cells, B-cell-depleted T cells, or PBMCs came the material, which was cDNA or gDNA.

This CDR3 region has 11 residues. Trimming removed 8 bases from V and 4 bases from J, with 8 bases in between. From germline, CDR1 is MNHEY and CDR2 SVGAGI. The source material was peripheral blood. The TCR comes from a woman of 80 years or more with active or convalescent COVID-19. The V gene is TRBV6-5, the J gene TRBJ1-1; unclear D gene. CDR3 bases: TGTGCCAGCCGAGTTGGCACTGAAGCTTTCTTT. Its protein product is CASRVGTEAFF.